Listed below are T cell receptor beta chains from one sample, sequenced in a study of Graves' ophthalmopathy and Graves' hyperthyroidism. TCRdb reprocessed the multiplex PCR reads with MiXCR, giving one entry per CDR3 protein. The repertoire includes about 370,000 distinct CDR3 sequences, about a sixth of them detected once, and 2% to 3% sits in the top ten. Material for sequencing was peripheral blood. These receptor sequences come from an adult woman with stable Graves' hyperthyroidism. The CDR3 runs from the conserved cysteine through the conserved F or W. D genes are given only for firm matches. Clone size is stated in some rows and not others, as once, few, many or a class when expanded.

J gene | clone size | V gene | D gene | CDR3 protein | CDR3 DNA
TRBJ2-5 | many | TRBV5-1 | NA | CASSFALQETQYF | TGCGCCAGCAGCTTTGCGCTCCAAGAGACCCAGTACTTC
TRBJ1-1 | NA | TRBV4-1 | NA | CASLLNQAGTEAFF | TGCGCCAGCCTTTTGAATCAGGCGGGCACTGAAGCTTTCTTT
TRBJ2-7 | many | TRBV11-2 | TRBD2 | CASSWTGTGLAGYEQYF | TGTGCCAGCAGCTGGACAGGTACGGGACTAGCGGGATACGAGCAGTACTTC
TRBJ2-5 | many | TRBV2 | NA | CASRFHETQYF | TGTGCCAGCCGCTTCCATGAGACCCAGTACTTC
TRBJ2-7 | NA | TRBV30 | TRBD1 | CAWSEGTGYEQYF | TGTGCCTGGAGTGAAGGGACAGGGTACGAGCAGTACTTC
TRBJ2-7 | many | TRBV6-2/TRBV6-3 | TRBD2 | CASASRTSGSLEQYF | TGTGCCAGCGCTAGTAGGACTAGCGGGAGTCTCGAGCAGTACTTC
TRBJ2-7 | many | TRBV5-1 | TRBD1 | CASRRDRDEQYF | TGCGCCAGCAGACGGGACAGGGACGAGCAGTACTTC
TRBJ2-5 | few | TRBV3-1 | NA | CASSQGLFQETQYF | TGTGCCAGCAGCCAAGGGCTTTTCCAAGAGACCCAGTACTTC
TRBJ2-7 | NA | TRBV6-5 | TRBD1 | CASSYSTGSLYEQYF | TGTGCCAGCAGTTACTCGACAGGGAGCTTGTACGAGCAGTACTTC
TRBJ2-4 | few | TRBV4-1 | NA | CASSQDSRLRSKNIQYF | TGCGCCAGCAGCCAAGACTCCAGGCTCCGATCTAAAAACATTCAGTACTTC
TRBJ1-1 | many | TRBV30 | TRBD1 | CAGTGNTEAFF | TGTGCCGGGACAGGGAACACTGAAGCTTTCTTT
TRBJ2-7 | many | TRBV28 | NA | CASSSYAGAPYEQYF | TGTGCCAGCAGTTCTTATGCGGGGGCCCCCTACGAGCAGTACTTC
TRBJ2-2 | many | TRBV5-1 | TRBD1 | CASSDGTGRTGELFF | TGCGCCAGCAGCGACGGGACAGGGAGAACCGGGGAGCTGTTTTTT
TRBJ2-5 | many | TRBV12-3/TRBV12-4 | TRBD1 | CASRQGTGAWETQYF | TGTGCCAGCAGGCAAGGGACAGGCGCATGGGAGACCCAGTACTTC
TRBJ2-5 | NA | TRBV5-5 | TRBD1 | CASSQGQGLMETQYF | TGTGCCAGCAGCCAGGGACAGGGTCTCATGGAGACCCAGTACTTC
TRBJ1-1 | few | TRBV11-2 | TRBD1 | CASSLEGGRVYTDAFF | TGTGCCAGCAGCTTAGAAGGGGGCAGGGTGTACACTGATGCTTTCTTT
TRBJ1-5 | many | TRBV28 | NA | CASSFGLSGNQPQHF | TGTGCCAGCAGTTTCGGGCTTTCGGGCAATCAGCCCCAGCATTTT
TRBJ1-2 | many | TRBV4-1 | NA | CASSQDRAEGGYTF | TGCGCCAGCAGCCAAGACAGGGCCGAGGGTGGCTACACCTTC
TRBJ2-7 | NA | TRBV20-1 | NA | CSAIPGIEQYF | TGCAGTGCTATCCCCGGGATAGAGCAGTACTTC
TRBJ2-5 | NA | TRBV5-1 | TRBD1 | CASSWGQAQETQYF | TGCGCCAGCAGCTGGGGACAGGCCCAAGAGACCCAGTACTTC
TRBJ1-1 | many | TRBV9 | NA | CASGPAGPGTEAFF | TGCGCCAGCGGTCCAGCGGGGCCGGGGACTGAAGCTTTCTTT
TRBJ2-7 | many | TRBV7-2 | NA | CASSLAASGGTYEQYF | TGTGCCAGCAGCTTAGCTGCCAGCGGAGGAACCTACGAGCAGTACTTC
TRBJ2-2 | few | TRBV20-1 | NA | CSARAQGVNTGELFF | TGCAGTGCTAGAGCTCAGGGTGTGAACACCGGGGAGCTGTTTTTT
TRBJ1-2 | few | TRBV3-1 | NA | CAGSATGMYGYTF | TGTGCCGGCAGCGCCACAGGGATGTATGGCTACACCTTC
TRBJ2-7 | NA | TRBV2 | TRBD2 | CVQTPMAGRASAEQYF | TGTGTCCAAACCCCCATGGCGGGGAGGGCCTCCGCCGAGCAGTACTTC
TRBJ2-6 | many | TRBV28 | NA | CASSTEWNSGANVLTF | TGTGCCAGCAGTACCGAATGGAACTCTGGGGCCAACGTCCTGACTTTC
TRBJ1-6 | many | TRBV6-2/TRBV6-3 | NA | CASNTRTNSPLHF | TGTGCCAGCAACACCCGAACTAATTCACCCCTCCACTTT
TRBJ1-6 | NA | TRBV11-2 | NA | CASSLQQGSGSPLHF | TGTGCCAGCAGCTTACAGCAGGGGAGCGGATCACCCCTCCACTTT
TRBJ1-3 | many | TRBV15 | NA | CATSRDRGAKNTIYF | TGTGCCACCAGCAGAGATCGGGGGGCGAAAAACACCATATATTTT
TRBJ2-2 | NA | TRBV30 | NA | CAWRPRLSRVELFF | TGTGCCTGGAGACCCCGACTGTCTCGTGTCGAGCTGTTTTTT
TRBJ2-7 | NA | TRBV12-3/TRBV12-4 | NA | CASSWDRLQYF | TGTGCCAGCAGTTGGGACCGCCTACAGTACTTC
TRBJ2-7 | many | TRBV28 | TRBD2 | CASILRGEQYF | TGTGCCAGCATTTTGCGGGGGGAGCAGTACTTC
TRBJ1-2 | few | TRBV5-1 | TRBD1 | CASSQSAGTGRYGYTF | TGCGCCAGCAGCCAATCTGCCGGGACAGGGCGATACGGCTACACCTTC
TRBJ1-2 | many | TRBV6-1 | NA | CASSEEEGNSYGYTF | TGTGCCAGCAGTGAAGAGGAGGGGAACAGCTATGGCTACACCTTC
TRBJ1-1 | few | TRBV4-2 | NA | CASSQDRVAFF | TGTGCCAGCAGCCAAGATCGAGTGGCTTTCTTT
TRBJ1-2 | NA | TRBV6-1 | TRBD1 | CASRNRGQSRGYTF | TGTGCCAGCAGAAACCGGGGACAGTCTCGTGGCTACACCTTC
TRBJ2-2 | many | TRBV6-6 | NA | CASRIDTLETGELFF | TGTGCCAGCAGGATAGACACCCTCGAGACCGGGGAGCTGTTTTTT
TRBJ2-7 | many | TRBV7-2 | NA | CASSLVGGPPYEQYF | TGTGCCAGCAGCTTAGTAGGGGGGCCACCTTACGAGCAGTACTTC
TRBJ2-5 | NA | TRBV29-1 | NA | CSVEDRVYQETQYF | TGCAGCGTTGAAGATCGGGTGTACCAAGAGACCCAGTACTTC
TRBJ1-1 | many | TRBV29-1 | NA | CSVELGRITDTEAFF | TGCAGCGTTGAATTGGGCAGGATCACGGACACTGAAGCTTTCTTT
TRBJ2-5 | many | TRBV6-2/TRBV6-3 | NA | CASSGFRDTRWETQYF | TGTGCCAGCAGTGGCTTCCGAGACACGCGTTGGGAGACCCAGTACTTC
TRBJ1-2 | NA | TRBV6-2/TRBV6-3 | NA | CASRANGGSYGYTF | TGTGCCAGCAGGGCCAACGGGGGCTCCTATGGCTACACCTTC
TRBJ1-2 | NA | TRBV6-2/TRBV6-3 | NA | CASSVVRDGYTF | TGTGCCAGTTCCGTTGTCAGGGACGGCTACACCTTC
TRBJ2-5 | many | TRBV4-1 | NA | CASSQVHDQETQYF | TGCGCCAGCAGCCAAGTTCATGATCAAGAGACCCAGTACTTC
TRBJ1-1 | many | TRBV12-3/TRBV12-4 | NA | CASSLALFFTDGNTEAFF | TGTGCCAGCAGTTTAGCGCTGTTTTTTACCGACGGGAACACTGAAGCTTTCTTT
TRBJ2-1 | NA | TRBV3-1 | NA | CASSQVVGVNEQFF | TGTGCCAGCAGCCAAGTGGTGGGGGTCAATGAGCAGTTCTTC
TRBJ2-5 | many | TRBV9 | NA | CASSVDQGVETQYF | TGTGCCAGCAGCGTAGATCAGGGCGTGGAGACCCAGTACTTC
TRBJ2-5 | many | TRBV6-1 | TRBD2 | CASSRTSGKQETQYF | TGTGCCAGCAGTAGGACTAGCGGGAAACAAGAGACCCAGTACTTC
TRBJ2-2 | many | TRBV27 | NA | CASSFWDTNTGELFF | TGTGCCAGCAGTTTTTGGGATACGAACACCGGGGAGCTGTTTTTT
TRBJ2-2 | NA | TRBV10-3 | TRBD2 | CASSTSGDTGELFF | TGTGCCAGCTCAACTAGCGGGGACACCGGGGAGCTGTTTTTT
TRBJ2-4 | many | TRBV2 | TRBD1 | CASSEHGQGIAKNIQYF | TGTGCCAGCAGTGAACACGGACAGGGAATAGCCAAAAACATTCAGTACTTC
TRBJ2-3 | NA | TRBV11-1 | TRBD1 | CASSPRLTGGADTQYF | TGTGCCAGCAGCCCCCGCTTGACAGGGGGCGCAGATACGCAGTATTTT
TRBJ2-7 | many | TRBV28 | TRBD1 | CASSRDSQLHEQYF | TGTGCCAGCAGTCGGGACAGTCAACTCCACGAGCAGTACTTC
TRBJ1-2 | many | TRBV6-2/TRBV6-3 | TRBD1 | CASSYTRTGGSYGYTF | TGTGCCAGCAGTTACACTCGGACAGGGGGGAGCTATGGCTACACCTTC
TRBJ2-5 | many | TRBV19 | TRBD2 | CASSMHRGLAGGRGETQYF | TGTGCCAGTAGTATGCATCGGGGACTAGCGGGAGGGCGAGGAGAGACCCAGTACTTC
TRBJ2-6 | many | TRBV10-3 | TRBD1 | CAISESGFPYRDRVSGANVLTF | TGTGCCATCAGTGAGTCGGGTTTCCCGTATCGGGACAGGGTTTCTGGGGCCAACGTCCTGACTTTC
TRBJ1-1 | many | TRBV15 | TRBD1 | CATSRVVGTGGAWGAEAFF | TGTGCCACCAGCAGAGTGGTAGGGACAGGGGGCGCGTGGGGGGCTGAAGCTTTCTTT
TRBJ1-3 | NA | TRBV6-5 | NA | CASSSTASAGNTIYF | TGTGCCAGCAGTTCGACAGCCAGCGCTGGAAACACCATATATTTT
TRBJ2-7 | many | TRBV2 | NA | CASSEVDTYEQYF | TGTGCCAGCAGTGAGGTGGATACCTACGAGCAGTACTTC
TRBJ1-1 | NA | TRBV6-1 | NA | CASGWTAPGGNTEAFF | TGTGCCAGCGGCTGGACAGCTCCGGGGGGGAACACTGAAGCTTTCTTT